The T cell receptor (beta chain) described here comes from a study of T cells after yellow fever vaccination. General study findings and limits: Primary-vaccination clones mostly resurfaced post-booster (about 95% CD4, approximately 90% CD8). Some clonotypes were seen in both the CD4 and the CD8 compartments. These made up a small share and likely arose from convergent recombination.

Template-switching 5'RACE yielded the TCR cDNA; a universal primer site and UMIs were added in the process. TCRdb re-derived calls from the 5' RACE reads in MiXCR, one entry per CDR3 protein. The sample holds about 370,000 distinct CDR3 sequences, 11% seen once. The CDR3 sequence is 14 residues long. Germline CDR1 is MNHNS and CDR2 is SASEGT. Trimming stripped 7 bases from V and 4 bases from J, with 17 bases between. Note on this clonotype: Its antigen is unidentified.

The sequenced sample was PBMCs, obtained on the day of the first yellow fever vaccination. This clonotype was obtained from a man younger than 30 who received the YFV17D yellow fever vaccine. The J gene is TRBJ2-7, the V gene TRBV6-1, with D unclear. The CDR3 DNA is TGTGCCAGCAAATATCTGGGCAGCCTTTACGAGCAGTACTTC. Protein product: CASKYLGSLYEQYF.